Below, 10 T cell receptor beta chains from the same sample are listed, as sequenced in a study of T cell clonality in common variable immunodeficiency. Clones were sequenced by immunoSEQ multiplex PCR, and TCRdb holds only the in-frame ones, with some missing. The sample contains tens of thousands of clones, none occurring once; 2% to 2.5% lies in the top ten. Sequencing used peripheral blood mononuclear cells. The receptor source for this set is a person aged 18-69 years in good health.

This clone has ten or more counts. The read comes to an end 3 residues before the CDR3 does, leaving the germline J gene to fill in the end. This chain joins TRBV5-1 and TRBJ1-1; no clear D gene. V gave up 0 bases and J gave up 1 base, with 13 bases separating them. Germline CDR1 reads SGHRS; CDR2 reads YFSETQ. The CDR3 is 16 amino acids. Incomplete CDR3 DNA: TGCGCCAGCAGCTTGGCCATGGGCGAACCGAACACTGAA. Its protein product is CASSLAMGEPNTE. The entire CDR3 sequence reads CASSLAMGEPNTEAFF.

This clone was found many times. The missing CDR3 end, 3 residues past where the read stops, is filled in from the germline J gene. This chain joins TRBV19 and TRBJ2-1, with TRBD2 matching over 7 bases. The CDR3 consists of 17 residues. V lost 4 bases and J lost 7; bases outside the gene matches: 16. Germline CDR1 LNHDA, CDR2 SQIVND (reference sequence). The covered CDR3 bases are TGTGCCAGTAGTACCCAGCCCTACCGCGGGAGTATGAATGAG. Translated, it gives CASSTQPYRGSMNE. The complete CDR3 sequence is CASSTQPYRGSMNEQFF. Based on the CDR3 plus reference TRBV19 and TRBJ2-1, the full variable domain is DGGITQSPKYLFRKEGQNVTLSCEQNLNHDAMYWYRQDPGQGLRLIYYSQIVNDFQKGDIAEGYSVSREKKESFPLTVTSAQKNPTAFYLCASSTQPYRGSMNEQFFGPGTRLTVL.

This clone was observed many times. The read ends 3 residues early relative to the CDR3; the germline J gene fills the gap. This chain links TRBV2 with TRBJ1-1, with unresolved D. Trimming removed 4 bases from V and 0 bases from J, with 6 bases in between. In germline, CDR1 is SNHLY, CDR2 FYNNEI. This CDR3 region has 13 residues. CDR3 DNA (partial): TGTGCCAGCAGTGGACAACTGAACACTGAA. Its protein product is CASSGQLNTE. The CDR3 as a whole reads CASSGQLNTEAFF.

Points on this clone: The read ends 3 residues before the CDR3 terminus; that terminus is restored from the germline J gene. The chain combines TRBV19 with TRBJ2-1; 7 bases are shared with TRBD2. Germline CDR1 and CDR2: LNHDA and SQIVND (reference sequence). This CDR3 is built from 15 residues. Trimming cost V 5 bases and J 7 bases; bases outside gene matches: 11. This chain's CDR3 is CASSSLGGSRNEQFF. CDR3 DNA (partial): TGTGCCAGTAGTTCCCTGGGCGGGAGTCGGAATGAG.

Comment on this clone: The CDR3 goes on 3 residues after the read ends, and that part is filled in from the germline J gene. V and J are TRBV19 and TRBJ2-3; TRBD2 aligns across 8 bases. Germline-derived CDR1 and CDR2 are LNHDA and SQIVND (reference sequence). The CDR3 totals 16 residues. The ends lost 2 bases at V and 7 bases at J; junction bases unmatched: 11. The CDR3 loop reads CASSIRSGSRANTQYF. CDR3 bases read: TGTGCCAGTAGTATAAGGAGCGGGAGTAGGGCGAATACG.

In this sample, this clone turned up many times. The CDR3 protein is CASWGWGRGYGYTF. Incomplete CDR3 DNA: TGTGCCAGTTGGGGTTGGGGGCGAGGCTATGGC. This chain joins TRBV19 and TRBJ1-2, with D perhaps TRBD1 (6 bases). The CDR3 extends 3 residues past the end of the read, so its final part is completed from the germline J gene. Looked up from germline, CDR1 is LNHDA and CDR2 is SQIVND (reference sequence). The CDR3 has 14 residues. Trimming stripped 8 bases from V and 4 bases from J, with 17 bases between.

In this sample, this clone turned up many times. Sequencing ends 3 residues short of the CDR3 end; the germline J gene provides the rest. The chain employs TRBV7-9 and TRBJ1-1; D not certain. The CDR3 is 14 residues long. Per the germline V gene, CDR1 is SEHNR and CDR2 is FQNEAQ (reference sequence). The sequenced part of the CDR3 DNA is TGTGCCAGCAGCTCAATTCGGTCCAATATGGAA. Translating gives CASSSIRSNME. In full, the CDR3 is CASSSIRSNMEAFF.

This clone has just a few counts. The CDR3 end falls 3 residues outside the read, so it is completed with the germline J gene. V usage is TRBV20-1 and J usage is TRBJ2-3; unclear D gene. V lost 4 bases and J 0 bases, leaving 14 bases between the germline ends. Germline V gene sequence: CDR1 DFQATT, CDR2 SNEGSKA (reference sequence). This CDR3 region has 15 residues. The part of the CDR3 DNA that was read is TGCAGTGCTATGACCTCGGGTCCTAGCACAGATACG. This encodes CSAMTSGPSTDT. The whole CDR3 region reads CSAMTSGPSTDTQYF.

This clone was seen repeatedly, ten times or more. The read gets to within 3 residues of the CDR3 end, and the germline J gene fills in the rest. The chain recombines TRBV7-3 with TRBJ2-1, with 12 bases lining up with TRBD2. Germline V lookup: CDR1 SGHTA, CDR2 FQGTGA. The CDR3 runs to 15 residues. The V segment lost 8 bases and the J segment 5 bases; nucleotides outside the gene matches: 7. CDR3 bases read: TGTGCCAGCGGTCTAGCGGGGGGGACGAACAATGAG. It yields the protein CASGLAGGTNNE. In full, the CDR3 reads CASGLAGGTNNEQFF. The full variable domain, in which reference TRBV7-3 and TRBJ2-1 provide the parts outside the CDR3, is GAGVSQTPSNKVTEKGKYVELRCDPISGHTALYWYRQSLGQGPEFLIYFQGTGAADDSGLPNDRFFAVRPEGSVSTLKIQRTERGDSAVYLCASGLAGGTNNEQFFGPGTRLTVL.

This clone occurred many times. The missing CDR3 end, 3 residues past where the read stops, is filled in from the germline J gene. This chain links TRBV6-1 with TRBJ2-7, with 8 bases aligning to TRBD1. Germline lookup yields CDR1 MNHNS and CDR2 SASEGT. The CDR3 length is 14 residues. With V trimmed by 4 bases and J by 3 bases, 5 bases remained unmatched. The DNA read from the CDR3 is TGTGCCAGCAGTGGGACAGGGACTCACTACGAG. Protein: CASSGTGTHYE. The full CDR3 protein is CASSGTGTHYEQYF.